This is a list of T cell receptor beta chains from one sample in a study of control samples from healthy donors and cancer patients. Sequenced by immunoSEQ multiplex PCR; TCRdb stores in-frame clones only, minus some. The table includes around 86,000 clones, 70% to 90% detected once. The sample consisted of PBMCs. Receptors originate from a woman aged 60 to 75 with head and neck cancer. CDR3s include the opening cysteine and the closing phenylalanine or tryptophan. Fields, in order: D gene, J gene, V gene, CDR3 DNA, CDR3 protein. A D gene is named only where the DNA matches it firmly.

TRBD1 TRBJ2-7 TRBV13 TGTGCCAGCAGCCGGGGACAGGGGATCTACGAGCAGTACTTC CASSRGQGIYEQYF
TRBD1 TRBJ1-1 TRBV19 TGTGCCAGTAGTTCGGCATACAGGGGAAAGAACACTGAAGCTTTCTTT CASSSAYRGKNTEAFF
NA TRBJ1-4 TRBV29-1 TGCAGCGTTTGGAGGGGAAAACTGTTTTTT CSVWRGKLFF
NA TRBJ1-1 TRBV18 TGTGCCAGCTCACCACAGTCTGGGCCTAACACTGAAGCTTTCTTT CASSPQSGPNTEAFF
NA TRBJ2-7 TRBV3-1/TRBV3-2 TGTGCCAGCAGCCGAGATCTACAGGCGAACTCCTACGAGCAGTACTTC CASSRDLQANSYEQYF
TRBD1 TRBJ2-2 TRBV19 TGTGCCAGTAGACGACAGGGGGAAAACACCGGGGAGCTGTTTTTT CASRRQGENTGELFF
NA TRBJ2-5 TRBV3-1/TRBV3-2 TGTGCCAGCAGCGCAGGGGGGGGGACGACATCCGAGACCCAGTACTTC CASSAGGGTTSETQYF
NA TRBJ1-2 TRBV4-1 TGCGCCAGCAGCCAAGGGGGGGCCTTTAACTATGGCTACACCTTC CASSQGGAFNYGYTF
TRBD2 TRBJ2-3 TRBV2 TGTGCCAGCAGTCTGTTAGCGGGAGACACAGATACGCAGTATTTT CASSLLAGDTDTQYF
NA TRBJ2-7 TRBV29-1 TGCAGCGTATCCTACGAGCAGTACTTC CSVSYEQYF
NA TRBJ2-1 TRBV29-1 TGCAGCGTCGATATGCCCCGGTTCTTC CSVDMPRFF
NA TRBJ2-5 TRBV18 TGTGCCAGCTCACCACAACAGGGAGTTGGCGAGACCCAGTACTTC CASSPQQGVGETQYF
NA TRBJ2-6 TRBV27 TGTGCCAGCAGGACAGGCGGGCTCGCTGGGGCCAACGTCCTGACTTTC CASRTGGLAGANVLTF
NA TRBJ2-7 TRBV6-6 TGTGCCAGCAGTTACTCGAAAGGCTCCTACGAGCAGTACTTC CASSYSKGSYEQYF
NA TRBJ2-1 TRBV24-1 TGTGCCACCAGTGACACAGGGTCCGGGCGCTCCTACAATGAGCAGTTCTTC CATSDTGSGRSYNEQFF
NA TRBJ2-1 TRBV5-1 TGCGCCAGCAGCTTGGCGCGGCTCCTTTACAATGAGCAGTTCTTC CASSLARLLYNEQFF
NA TRBJ1-5 TRBV29-1 TGCAGCGTTGAAGCGGGATACAATCAGCCCCAGCATTTT CSVEAGYNQPQHF
NA TRBJ2-7 TRBV30 TGTGCCTGGAGTGTACTCCGGGTTCCTGAGCAGTACTTC CAWSVLRVPEQYF
NA TRBJ2-4 TRBV19 TGTGCCAGTAGTATAGGGAACACCCTAGCCAAAAACATTCAGTACTTC CASSIGNTLAKNIQYF
NA TRBJ1-5 TRBV6-2/TRBV6-3 TGTGCCAGCAGTTACTACCCGCAGTATAGCAATCAGCCCCAGCATTTT CASSYYPQYSNQPQHF
TRBD1 TRBJ2-5 TRBV27 TGTGCCAGCAGTTCAATAGACAGGGTGTGGACCCAGTACTTC CASSSIDRVWTQYF
TRBD2 TRBJ2-1 TRBV6-2/TRBV6-3 TGTGCCAGCAGTTACTCGTTACTAGCGGATGCACTTAGACTTTACAATGAGCAGTTCTTC CASSYSLLADALRLYNEQFF
TRBD2 TRBJ2-1 TRBV7-9 TGTGCCAGCAGCGTGGGACTAGCGTCCTCCTCTGAGCAGTTCTTC CASSVGLASSSEQFF
TRBD2 TRBJ2-1 TRBV6-4 TGTGCCAGCAGCGGGATGACTAGCAGCTCCTACAATGAGCAGTTCTTC CASSGMTSSSYNEQFF
NA TRBJ2-1 TRBV3-1/TRBV3-2 TGTGCCAGCAGCCAGACAAGCGGGCTTGTAACCTACAATGAGCAGTTCTTC CASSQTSGLVTYNEQFF
TRBD1 TRBJ1-4 TRBV3-1/TRBV3-2 TGTGCCAGCAGCCAAGTACCCCCGGGACAGTCGTATGATGAAAAACTGTTTTTT CASSQVPPGQSYDEKLFF
NA TRBJ2-4 TRBV29-1 TGCAGCGTGTACCAAAGAATCGGGACAGCCAAAAACATTCAGTACTTC CSVYQRIGTAKNIQYF
TRBD2 TRBJ2-1 TRBV27 TGTGCCAGCAGGGGACTAGCGGGAAGTAGGGATGAGCAGTTCTTC CASRGLAGSRDEQFF